This TCR beta chain is drawn from a study of human T cells and chemical hapten exposure. TCRdb analysed the RACE reads with MiXCR anew, one entry per CDR3 protein. Of fewer than 100,000 distinct CDR3 sequences in the sample, over 6.5% were seen once. With regard to this clonotype: A single base separates this from a much larger clone, so it may be a read error.

There are 13 residues in the CDR3. CDR1 is SNHLY and CDR2 is FYNNEI in the germline V gene. Regarding time point: healthy volunteer bleed at 6 weeks. From whole blood left unfractionated, total RNA was extracted. The specimen sequenced was whole blood. The genes are TRBV2 and TRBJ1-1, with 7 bases matching TRBD1. The TCR originated in a female donor in good health. Some clones in this sample may be carry-over from other donors' samples. This CDR3 is CVSNPTGYTEAFF. The CDR3 DNA sequence: TGTGTCAGCAATCCGACAGGGTACACTGAAGCTTTCTTT.